Listed below are T cell receptor beta chains from one sample, sequenced in a study of post-analysis software for immune sequencing data. TCRdb fed the PCR reads into MiXCR, producing one record per CDR3 protein. Altogether about 820,000 distinct CDR3 sequences are present, approximately 53% being singletons, with the ten largest covering around 4.5%. The sample comprised blood. These receptors originate from a girl aged 10 to 17 with multiple sclerosis. Each CDR3 is given with its conserved first and last residue. The D gene is left open where the match is weak. Size tells how often a clone was seen (once, few, many) or the class of an expanded clone, and some rows leave it out.

cdr3_length	v_call	clone_size	j_call	d_call	cdr3_aa	cdr3_nt
13	TRBV7-2	NA	TRBJ2-5	NA	CASKRGSGETQYF	TGTGCCAGCAAGCGTGGATCGGGAGAGACCCAGTACTTC
14	TRBV20-1	NA	TRBJ2-5	NA	CSASVAGRQETQYF	TGCAGTGCTAGCGTGGCAGGGAGACAAGAGACCCAGTACTTC
14	TRBV29-1	NA	TRBJ2-3	NA	CSSNPGLRTDTQYF	TGCAGCTCTAACCCGGGACTTCGCACAGATACGCAGTATTTT
16	TRBV5-1	NA	TRBJ1-2	TRBD1	CASSQGQGAEGVGYTF	TGCGCCAGCAGCCAGGGACAGGGGGCGGAAGGAGTTGGCTACACCTTC
16	TRBV6-5	NA	TRBJ2-1	NA	CASSYLGVGGYNEQFF	TGTGCCAGCAGTTACTTGGGGGTAGGGGGGTACAATGAGCAGTTCTTC
15	TRBV10-3	NA	TRBJ2-7	NA	CAISDEGRKANEQYF	TGTGCCATCAGTGACGAGGGACGGAAGGCTAACGAGCAGTACTTC
14	TRBV27	NA	TRBJ1-2	TRBD1	CASSLDDRGYGYTF	TGTGCCAGCAGTCTTGACGACAGGGGTTATGGCTACACCTTC
16	TRBV7-9	NA	TRBJ2-3	NA	CASSLTGRLKGDTQYF	TGTGCCAGCAGCCTTACAGGGCGACTAAAGGGGGATACGCAGTATTTT
11	TRBV7-9	NA	TRBJ1-2	NA	CASSSPPGYTF	TGTGCCAGCAGCTCCCCCCCCGGCTACACCTTC
14	TRBV7-2	NA	TRBJ2-7	NA	CASSVYGGSYEQYF	TGTGCCAGCAGCGTTTACGGGGGATCCTACGAGCAGTACTTC
13	TRBV14	NA	TRBJ2-7	NA	CASSRRVTYEQYF	TGTGCCAGCAGCCGCAGGGTTACCTACGAGCAGTACTTC
14	TRBV13	NA	TRBJ2-7	NA	CASSFDRKTYEQYF	TGTGCCAGCAGCTTCGACAGGAAGACCTACGAGCAGTACTTC
15	TRBV10-3	NA	TRBJ2-7	TRBD2	CAISGASGSSYEQYF	TGTGCCATCAGTGGGGCTAGCGGGAGCTCCTACGAGCAGTACTTC
12	TRBV6-6	NA	TRBJ2-1	NA	CASSYIPNEQFF	TGTGCCAGCAGTTATATCCCGAATGAGCAGTTCTTC
14	TRBV7-9	NA	TRBJ1-2	TRBD1	CASRDRVPNYGYTF	TGTGCCAGCAGGGACAGGGTACCTAACTACGGCTACACCTTC
16	TRBV9	NA	TRBJ2-1	TRBD1	CASSPHAGQGYNEQFF	TGTGCCAGCAGCCCTCATGCGGGACAGGGCTACAATGAGCAGTTCTTC
17	TRBV3-1	NA	TRBJ2-1	TRBD2	CASSQVMSGSSYNEQFF	TGTGCCAGCAGCCAAGTCATGAGCGGGAGTTCCTACAATGAGCAGTTCTTC
10	TRBV6-1	NA	TRBJ2-7	NA	CASIGNEQYF	TGTGCCAGCATCGGGAACGAGCAGTACTTC
16	TRBV5-1	NA	TRBJ2-5	NA	CASSLGVWGGRETQYF	TGCGCCAGCAGCTTGGGGGTCTGGGGAGGAAGAGAGACCCAGTACTTC
16	TRBV5-1	NA	TRBJ2-7	NA	CASSLYTGQFRYEQYF	TGCGCCAGCAGCTTGTATACCGGACAATTCCGCTACGAGCAGTACTTC
12	TRBV6-1	NA	TRBJ2-1	NA	CASDRTIREQFF	TGTGCCAGCGATAGGACTATTCGAGAGCAGTTCTTC
15	TRBV5-1	NA	TRBJ2-7	TRBD2	CASRTSQRGAYEQYF	TGCGCCAGCAGGACCTCACAGCGGGGAGCCTACGAGCAGTACTTC
15	TRBV10-3	few	TRBJ2-1	TRBD2	CAISEGSGFDNEQFF	TGTGCCATCAGTGAGGGTAGCGGGTTCGACAATGAGCAGTTCTTC
16	TRBV4-1	NA	TRBJ2-7	NA	CASSQDHGRMAYEQYF	TGCGCCAGCAGCCAAGATCATGGCAGGATGGCCTACGAGCAGTACTTC
14	TRBV20-1	NA	TRBJ2-1	NA	CSAESSSSYNEQFF	TGCAGTGCTGAAAGTTCGAGCTCCTACAATGAGCAGTTCTTC
14	TRBV20-1	NA	TRBJ2-1	TRBD2	CSAKIPGLANEQFF	TGCAGTGCGAAAATACCGGGACTAGCCAATGAGCAGTTCTTC
20	TRBV7-3	once	TRBJ2-1	NA	CASSLKAHDSRVHSYNEQFF	TGTGCCAGCAGCTTAAAGGCCCATGATTCAAGGGTACACTCCTACAATGAGCAGTTCTTC
12	TRBV29-1	NA	TRBJ2-1	NA	CSAADSYNEQFF	TGCAGCGCCGCGGACAGTTACAATGAGCAGTTCTTC
16	TRBV4-1	NA	TRBJ2-3	NA	CASSQDRGPTTDTQYF	TGCGCCAGCAGCCAAGATCGGGGACCCACCACAGATACGCAGTATTTT
16	TRBV29-1	few	TRBJ2-1	NA	CSVEGVDREGYNEQFF	TGCAGCGTTGAAGGGGTGGACAGGGAGGGTTACAATGAGCAGTTCTTC
13	TRBV7-3	NA	TRBJ2-3	NA	CASSQRSGDTQYF	TGTGCCAGCAGTCAAAGGTCCGGGGATACGCAGTATTTT
13	TRBV20-1	few	TRBJ2-7	NA	CSAREGPPYEQYF	TGCAGTGCTAGAGAGGGACCCCCCTACGAGCAGTACTTC
13	TRBV12-3/TRBV12-4	NA	TRBJ1-2	TRBD1	CASSRDRVYGYTF	TGTGCCAGCAGTCGCGACAGGGTATACGGCTACACCTTC
12	TRBV27	few	TRBJ1-6	NA	CASSGPNSPLHF	TGTGCCAGCAGCGGACCGAATTCACCCCTCCACTTT
15	TRBV6-6	NA	TRBJ2-7	NA	CASSTTWTGRGEQYF	TGTGCCAGCAGCACTACCTGGACAGGGAGGGGCGAGCAGTACTTC
13	TRBV20-1	NA	TRBJ2-3	TRBD2	CSAGGTSGDTQYF	TGCAGTGCCGGGGGGACTAGCGGCGATACGCAGTATTTT
15	TRBV6-2/TRBV6-3	NA	TRBJ2-1	TRBD1	CASSAQGAGINEQFF	TGTGCCAGCAGCGCACAGGGGGCAGGTATCAATGAGCAGTTCTTC
16	TRBV7-6	NA	TRBJ1-5	NA	CASSLGGPGGNQPQHF	TGTGCCAGCAGCTTAGGTGGGCCAGGAGGCAATCAGCCCCAGCATTTT